Sequencing of this T cell receptor (beta chain) was carried out in a study of identical twins (dated by TCRdb to the mid-2010s). About the investigation overall: The study deep-sequenced TCR alpha and beta repertoires from monozygotic twins, unrelated adults of various ages and cord blood to test whether fetal clonotypes persist. Replicate twin experiments were performed at different times using different library preparation protocols to rule out contamination. General study outcomes and caveats: Invariant T cells such as MAIT and iNKT could partly confound zero-insertion analyses, although diverse VJ usage argued against such confounding for most clonotypes. In beta out-of-frame sequences, excess twin sharing was weaker, because having fewer shared sequences lowered the signal-to-noise ratio. Because the same donors could not be followed over many years, the conclusions depended on cross-sectional statistical analysis. Abundant cord blood beta clonotypes carried fewer insertions; young adult naive repertoires showed a weaker similar trend, while memory repertoires showed none. Compared with coincidental sharing between unrelated individuals, an excess of low generation-probability sequences was observed among out-of-frame TCR alpha sequences shared between twins. Recombination models systematically underestimated out-of-frame TCR alpha sharing in monozygotic twins but agreed with sharing between unrelated individuals.

Only healthy Caucasian donors were included. The twin cohort consisted of three pairs of female monozygotic twins, all aged about 18 to 29 years. CD4+ and CD8+ T cell populations were isolated with positive isolation kits from Invitrogen. Libraries were made using 5' RACE. The listed sequencing device is Illumina HiSeq 2000. Template switching introduced a universal primer binding site; the final cDNA contained a unique molecular identifier, enabling accurate counting of TCR cDNA molecules. Specific primers in the conserved constant-segment region were used to synthesize first-strand cDNA for TCR alpha and beta chains. To control for contamination, each cDNA library was double barcoded with a SMART-Mk sample barcode plus Illumina barcodes. TruSeq adapter sequences along with Illumina sample barcodes were introduced in two successive PCR steps. The Illumina HiSeq platform was used with custom primers to sequence TCR alpha and beta cDNA libraries. Regarding the original processing steps: Unique molecular identifiers were extracted from raw reads with MiGEC, and CDR3 positions were determined with MiXCR. Recombination models were inferred per individual with the repgenHMM and IGoR tools using an EM algorithm. The analysis of shared clonotypes was done with the tcR package in R, with sharing normalized by the product of cloneset sizes. To study raw recombination without the effects of thymic and clonal selection, out-of-frame nonproductive sequences were analyzed. TCRdb handled the public reads itself, with Q25 trimming in fastp and clone calling in MiXCR, and kept productive beta chains. CDR3 protein duplicates are merged, each entry listing the most common genes and DNA. In this record, the V and J calls reflect TCRdb's handling and not the investigators' own analysis. The sample profile shows some 460,000 distinct CDR3 sequences; 14% of them were found once. Roughly 0.56% of the sample goes to the ten largest clones.

This clonotype has more than one count but fewer than ten. Its cognate antigen has yet to be identified. No much larger clone exists at a distance of one base, and base qualities are not known. Taken from the germline V gene, the CDR1 and CDR2 loops are SGDLS and YYNGEE. Spanning cysteine to phenylalanine, the CDR3 consists of 15 amino acids. CDR3 DNA is the only sequence kept; it has 45 bases, read in frame from the first base. Deletion took 3 bases off V and 2 bases off J, with a span of 14 bases between the germline ends. These data were also reused for a study on yellow fever vaccine responses in identical twins. The second study's authors report: According to the authors, the vaccine-induced T cell response in identical twins seemed to be partly convergent and partly specific to each individual. Focusing on identical twins, the study followed the T cell clones that responded to the vaccine, and did so with precision.

Sequenced input: CD4+ T cells sorted from blood. The source of this sequence is a woman between 18 and 29 years old in good health. The chain joins TRBV9 to TRBJ2-5, with the D gene call left open. The CDR3 region: CASSAHQTRQETQYF. In nucleotides, the sequence is TGTGCCAGCAGCGCCCACCAGACACGACAAGAGACCCAGTACTTC.